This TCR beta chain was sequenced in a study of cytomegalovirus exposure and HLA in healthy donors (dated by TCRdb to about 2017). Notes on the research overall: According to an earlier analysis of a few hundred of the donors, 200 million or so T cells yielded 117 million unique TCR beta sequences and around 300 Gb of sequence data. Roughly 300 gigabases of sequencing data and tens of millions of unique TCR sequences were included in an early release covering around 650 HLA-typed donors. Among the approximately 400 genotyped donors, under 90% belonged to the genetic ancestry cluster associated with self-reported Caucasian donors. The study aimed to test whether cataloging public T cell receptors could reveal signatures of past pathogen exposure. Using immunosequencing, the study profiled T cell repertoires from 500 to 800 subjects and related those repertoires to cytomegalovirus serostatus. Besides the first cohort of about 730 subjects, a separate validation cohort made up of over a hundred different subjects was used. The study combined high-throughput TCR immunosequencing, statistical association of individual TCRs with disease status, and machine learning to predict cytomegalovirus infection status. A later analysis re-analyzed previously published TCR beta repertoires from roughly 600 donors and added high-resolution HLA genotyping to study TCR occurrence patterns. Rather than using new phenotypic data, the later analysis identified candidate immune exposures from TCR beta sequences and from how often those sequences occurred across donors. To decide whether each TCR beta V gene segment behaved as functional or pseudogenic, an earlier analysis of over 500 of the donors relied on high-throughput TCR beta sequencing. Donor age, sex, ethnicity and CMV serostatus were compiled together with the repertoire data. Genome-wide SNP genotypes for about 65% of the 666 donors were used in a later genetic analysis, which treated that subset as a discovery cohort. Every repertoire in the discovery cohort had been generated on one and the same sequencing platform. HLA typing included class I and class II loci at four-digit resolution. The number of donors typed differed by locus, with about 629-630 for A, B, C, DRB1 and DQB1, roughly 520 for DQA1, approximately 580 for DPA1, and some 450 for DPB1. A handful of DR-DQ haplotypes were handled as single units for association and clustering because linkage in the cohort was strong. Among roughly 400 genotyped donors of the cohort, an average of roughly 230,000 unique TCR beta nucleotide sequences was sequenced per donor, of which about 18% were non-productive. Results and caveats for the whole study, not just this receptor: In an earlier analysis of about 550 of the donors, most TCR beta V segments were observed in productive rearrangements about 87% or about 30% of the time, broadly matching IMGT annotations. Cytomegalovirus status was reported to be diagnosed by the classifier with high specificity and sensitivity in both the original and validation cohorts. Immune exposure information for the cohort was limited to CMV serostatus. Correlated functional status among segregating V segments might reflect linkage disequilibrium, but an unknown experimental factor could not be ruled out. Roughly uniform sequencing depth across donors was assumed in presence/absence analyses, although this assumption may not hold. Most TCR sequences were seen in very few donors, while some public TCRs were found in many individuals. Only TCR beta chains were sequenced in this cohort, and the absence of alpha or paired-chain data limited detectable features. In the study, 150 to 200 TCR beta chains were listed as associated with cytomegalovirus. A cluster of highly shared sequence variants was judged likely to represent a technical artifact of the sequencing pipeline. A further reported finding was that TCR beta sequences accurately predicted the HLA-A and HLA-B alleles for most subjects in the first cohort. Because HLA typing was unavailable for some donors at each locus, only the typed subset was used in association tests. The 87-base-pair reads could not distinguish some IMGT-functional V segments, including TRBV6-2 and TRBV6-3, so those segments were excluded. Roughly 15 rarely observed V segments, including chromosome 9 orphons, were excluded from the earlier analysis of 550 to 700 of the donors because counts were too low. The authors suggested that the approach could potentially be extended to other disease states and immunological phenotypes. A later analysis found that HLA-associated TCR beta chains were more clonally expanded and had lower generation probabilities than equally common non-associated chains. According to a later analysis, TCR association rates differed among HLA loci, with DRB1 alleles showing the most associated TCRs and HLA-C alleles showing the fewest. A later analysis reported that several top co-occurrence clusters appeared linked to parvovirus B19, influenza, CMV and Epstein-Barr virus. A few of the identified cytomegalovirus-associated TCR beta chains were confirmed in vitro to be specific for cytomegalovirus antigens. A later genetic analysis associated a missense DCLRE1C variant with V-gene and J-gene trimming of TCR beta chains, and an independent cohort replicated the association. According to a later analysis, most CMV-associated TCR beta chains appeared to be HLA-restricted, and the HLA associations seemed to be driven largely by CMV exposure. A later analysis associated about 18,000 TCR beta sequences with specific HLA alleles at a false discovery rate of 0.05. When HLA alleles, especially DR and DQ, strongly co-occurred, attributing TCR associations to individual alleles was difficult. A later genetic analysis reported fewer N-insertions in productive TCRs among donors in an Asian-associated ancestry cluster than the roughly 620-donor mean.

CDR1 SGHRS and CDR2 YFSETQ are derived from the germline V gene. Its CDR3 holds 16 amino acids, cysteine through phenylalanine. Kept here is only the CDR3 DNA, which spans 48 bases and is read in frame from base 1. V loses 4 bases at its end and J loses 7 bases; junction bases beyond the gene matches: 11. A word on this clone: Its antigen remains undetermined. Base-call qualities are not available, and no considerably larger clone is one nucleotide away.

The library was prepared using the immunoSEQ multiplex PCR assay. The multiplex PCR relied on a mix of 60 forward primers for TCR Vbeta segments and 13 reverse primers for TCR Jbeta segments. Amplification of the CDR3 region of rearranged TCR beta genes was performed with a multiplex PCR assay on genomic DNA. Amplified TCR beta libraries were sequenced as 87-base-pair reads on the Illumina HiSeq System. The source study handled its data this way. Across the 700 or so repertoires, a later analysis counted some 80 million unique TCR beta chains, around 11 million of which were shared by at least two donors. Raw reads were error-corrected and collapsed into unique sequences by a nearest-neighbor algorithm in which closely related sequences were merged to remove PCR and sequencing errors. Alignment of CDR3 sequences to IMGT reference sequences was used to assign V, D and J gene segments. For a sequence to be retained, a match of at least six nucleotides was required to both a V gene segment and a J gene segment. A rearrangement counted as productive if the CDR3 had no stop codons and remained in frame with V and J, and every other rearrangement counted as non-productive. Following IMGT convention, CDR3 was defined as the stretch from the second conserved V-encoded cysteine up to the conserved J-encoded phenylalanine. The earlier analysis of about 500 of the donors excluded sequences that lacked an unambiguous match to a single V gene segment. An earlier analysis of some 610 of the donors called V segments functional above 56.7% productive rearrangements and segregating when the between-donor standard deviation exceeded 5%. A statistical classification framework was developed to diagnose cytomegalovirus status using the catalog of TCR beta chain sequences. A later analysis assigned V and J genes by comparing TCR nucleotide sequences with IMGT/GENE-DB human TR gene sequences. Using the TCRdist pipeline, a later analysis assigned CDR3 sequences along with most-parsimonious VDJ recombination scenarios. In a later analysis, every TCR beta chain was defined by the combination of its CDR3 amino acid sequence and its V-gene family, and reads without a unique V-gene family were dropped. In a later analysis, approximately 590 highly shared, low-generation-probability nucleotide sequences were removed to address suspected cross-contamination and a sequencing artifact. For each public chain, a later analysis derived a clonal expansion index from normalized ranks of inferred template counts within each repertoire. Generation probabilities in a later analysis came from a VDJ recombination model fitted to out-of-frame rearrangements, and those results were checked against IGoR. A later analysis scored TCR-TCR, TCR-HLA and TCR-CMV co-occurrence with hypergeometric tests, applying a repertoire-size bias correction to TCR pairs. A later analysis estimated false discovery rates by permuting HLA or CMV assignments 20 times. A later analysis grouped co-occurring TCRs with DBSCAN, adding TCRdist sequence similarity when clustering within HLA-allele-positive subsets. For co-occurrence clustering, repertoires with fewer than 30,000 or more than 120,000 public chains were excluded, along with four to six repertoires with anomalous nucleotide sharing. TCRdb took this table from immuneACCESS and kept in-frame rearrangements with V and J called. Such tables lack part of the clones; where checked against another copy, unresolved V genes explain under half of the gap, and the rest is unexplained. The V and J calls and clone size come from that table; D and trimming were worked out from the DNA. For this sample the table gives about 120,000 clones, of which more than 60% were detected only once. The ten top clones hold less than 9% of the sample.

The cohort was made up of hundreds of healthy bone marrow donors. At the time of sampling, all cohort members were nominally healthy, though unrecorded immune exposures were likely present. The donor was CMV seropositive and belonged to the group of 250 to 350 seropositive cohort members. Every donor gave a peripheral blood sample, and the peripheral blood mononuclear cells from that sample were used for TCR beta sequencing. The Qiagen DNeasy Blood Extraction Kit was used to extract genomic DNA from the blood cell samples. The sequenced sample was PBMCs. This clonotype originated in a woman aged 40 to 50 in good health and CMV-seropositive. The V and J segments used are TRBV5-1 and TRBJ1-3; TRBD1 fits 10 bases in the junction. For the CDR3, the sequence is CASSAGQGVLANTIYF. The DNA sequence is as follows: TGCGCCAGCAGCGCAGGACAGGGGGTTCTTGCGAACACCATATATTTT.